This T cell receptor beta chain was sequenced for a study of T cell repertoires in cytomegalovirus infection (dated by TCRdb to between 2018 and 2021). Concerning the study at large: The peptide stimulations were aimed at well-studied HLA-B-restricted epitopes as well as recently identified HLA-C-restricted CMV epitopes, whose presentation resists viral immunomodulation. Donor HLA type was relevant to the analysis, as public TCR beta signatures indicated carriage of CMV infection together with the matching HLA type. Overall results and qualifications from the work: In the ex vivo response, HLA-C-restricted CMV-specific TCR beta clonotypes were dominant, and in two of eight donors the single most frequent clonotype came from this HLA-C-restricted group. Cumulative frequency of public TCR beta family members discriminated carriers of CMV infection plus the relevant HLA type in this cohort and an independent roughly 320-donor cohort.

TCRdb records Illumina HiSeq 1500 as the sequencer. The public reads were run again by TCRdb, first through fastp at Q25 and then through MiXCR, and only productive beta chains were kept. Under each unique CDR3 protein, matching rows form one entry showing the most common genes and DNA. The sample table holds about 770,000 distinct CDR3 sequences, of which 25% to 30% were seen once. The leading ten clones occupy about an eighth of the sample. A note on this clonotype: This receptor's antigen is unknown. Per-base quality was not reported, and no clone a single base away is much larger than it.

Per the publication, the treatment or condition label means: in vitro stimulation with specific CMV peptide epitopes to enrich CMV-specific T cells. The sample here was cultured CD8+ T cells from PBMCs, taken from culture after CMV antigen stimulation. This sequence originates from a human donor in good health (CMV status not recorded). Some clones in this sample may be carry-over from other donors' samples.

The CDR3 protein is CASSARDRVYYGYTF. The nucleotides read TGTGCCAGCAGCGCCCGGGACAGGGTTTACTATGGCTACACCTTC. The rearrangement joined TRBV7-9 to TRBJ1-2, with 9 bases aligning to TRBD1. The CDR3 goes from the cysteine to the phenylalanine over 15 residues. Left in the record is the CDR3 DNA by itself, 45 bases read in frame from the first base. Ends trimmed: V by 5 bases, J by 3 bases; bases unmatched to a gene: 7. Via the germline V gene (reference sequence), CDR1 is SEHNR and CDR2 FQNEAQ.